These 15 T cell receptor beta chains were sequenced from one sample in a study of OX40 agonist ivuxolimab in advanced cancers. Profiling relied on immunoSEQ multiplex PCR, and the TCRdb table lists in-frame clones only, not all of them. The data show roughly 76,000 clones, more than 85% seen once. This sample comprised CD4+ or CD8+ T cells sorted from blood, obtained in a trial of the OX40 agonist ivuxolimab. The receptors here all came from an adult with an advanced solid tumor such as melanoma, head and neck, liver or kidney cancer.

The chain couples TRBV19 to TRBJ1-5; possible D gene TRBD1, 6 bases. Trimming shortened V by 3 bases and J by 0 bases, and 21 bases separated the two germline ends. From germline, CDR1 is LNHDA and CDR2 SQIVND (reference sequence). The CDR3 extends over 19 amino acids. DNA of the CDR3: TGTGCCAGTAGTATTGAACAAGAAGGACAGATTTATAGCAATCAGCCCCAGCATTTT. Residues: CASSIEQEGQIYSNQPQHF.

The chain uses TRBV29-1 and TRBJ1-2, with D uncertain. The V end was cut by 3 bases, the J end by 4 bases, with 12 bases between. This CDR3 spans 13 amino acids. The germline V gene encodes CDR1 SQVTM and CDR2 ANQGSEA. CDR3 in DNA: TGCAGCGTTGATGACGGACGCCTCTATGGCTACACCTTC. Its protein product is CSVDDGRLYGYTF.

The CDR3 DNA is TGTGCCAGCAGTACAGAGCGGGGGGATATTAACAATGAGCAGTTCTTC. It translates to CASSTERGDINNEQFF. This rearrangement joins TRBV27 to TRBJ2-1; 9 positions agree with TRBD2. V trimming: 5 bases; J trimming: 5 bases; junction bases outside the gene matches: 10. This CDR3 has 16 amino acids. CDR1 MNHEY and CDR2 SMNVEV come from the germline V gene (reference sequence).

The V and J genes are TRBV5-4 and TRBJ2-4, with 8 bases fitting TRBD1. This CDR3 comprises 17 residues. The V gene's germline CDR1 is SGHNT and CDR2 YYREEE (reference sequence). Trimming cost V 0 bases and J 6 bases; bases outside gene matches: 11. CDR3 nucleotides: TGTGCCAGCAGCTTGGGACCCCAGACAGGGGCAACAAACATTCAGTACTTC. Amino acid sequence: CASSLGPQTGATNIQYF. Together with reference TRBV5-4 and TRBJ2-4, the CDR3 gives the full variable domain: ETGVTQSPTHLIKTRGQQVTLRCSSQSGHNTVSWYQQALGQGPQFIFQYYREEENGRGNFPPRFSGLQFPNYSSELNVNALELDDSALYLCASSLGPQTGATNIQYFGAGTRLSVL.

V and J are TRBV27 and TRBJ2-7; the D gene is possibly TRBD2 (5 bases). V was shortened by 3 bases and J by 8 bases, with 8 bases between the two germline ends. This CDR3 comprises 11 residues. The germline gives CDR1 MNHEY, CDR2 SMNVEV (reference sequence). Here the CDR3 DNA reads TGTGCCAGCAGTTTCGGACTGAAGCAGTACTTC. This encodes CASSFGLKQYF.

The chain is built from TRBV6-5 and TRBJ2-7; perhaps TRBD1 as D (5 bases). The CDR3 totals 16 residues. Trimming shortened V by 3 bases and J by 2 bases, and 17 bases separated the two germline ends. The germline CDR1 and CDR2 sequences are MNHEY and SVGAGI. This CDR3 is CASSYRVGQGTYEQYF. The DNA for the CDR3 is TGTGCCAGCAGTTATCGAGTCGGGCAGGGTACCTACGAGCAGTACTTC.

In its sample, this clone was seen once. The V and J genes are TRBV4-1 and TRBJ1-2; possible D gene TRBD1, 5 bases. Trimming pared 6 bases from V and 0 bases from J, leaving 17 bases between. This CDR3 spans 16 amino acids. In germline, CDR1 is MGHRA, CDR2 YSYEKL. CDR3 DNA: TGCGCCAGCAGACCGACAGTCACCGGAACTAACTATGGCTACACCTTC. It yields the protein CASRPTVTGTNYGYTF.

J is TRBJ2-6 and V is TRBV10-3; 7 bases match TRBD2. CDR3 length equals 16 residues. CDR1 is ENHRY, CDR2 SYGVKD, per germline. V dropped 2 bases and J dropped 1; count of bases not matched to a gene: 2. The CDR3 region is CAISEAGVSGANVLTF. For the CDR3, the DNA is TGTGCCATCAGTGAGGCGGGGGTTTCTGGGGCCAACGTCCTGACTTTC.

The chain joins TRBV4-1 to TRBJ2-3; D might be TRBD1 or TRBD2, each matching 6 bases. The CDR3 totals 18 residues. CDR1 and CDR2 from the germline V gene are MGHRA and YSYEKL. The V and J ends lost 0 bases and 0 bases respectively, with 16 bases between them. The CDR3 DNA reads as TGCGCCAGCAGCCAAGACCAATTTAGGGGGGTAAGCACAGATACGCAGTATTTT. Translated: CASSQDQFRGVSTDTQYF.

This sequence joins TRBV7-8 and TRBJ1-1, with TRBD1 as a possible D gene (6 bases). This CDR3 region has 13 residues. Germline-derived CDR1 and CDR2 are SGHVS and FQNEAQ. Trimming took off 1 base at V and 7 bases at J, with 10 bases between the two ends. CDR3: CASSLGQDFEAFF. The CDR3 bases are TGTGCCAGCAGCTTAGGACAGGACTTTGAAGCTTTCTTT. Drawing the rest from reference TRBV7-8 and TRBJ1-1, the complete variable domain is GAGVSQSPRYKVAKRGQDVALRCDPISGHVSLFWYQQALGQGPEFLTYFQNEAQLDKSGLPSDRFFAERPEGSVSTLKIQRTQQEDSAVYLCASSLGQDFEAFFGQGTRLTVV.

The genes are TRBV5-1 and TRBJ2-7; D gene ambiguous. The CDR3 is 13 amino acids. V dropped 0 bases and J dropped 6 bases, with 10 bases sitting between them. Germline V CDR1 and CDR2: SGHRS, YFSETQ. In DNA, the CDR3 is TGCGCCAGCAGCTTGGAAAGGGAACGCGAGCAGTACTTC. Its translation is CASSLEREREQYF.

This clone was observed a handful of times. The CDR3 sequence: CASSEWAGLNTEAFF. Here the CDR3 DNA reads TGTGCCAGCAGTGAATGGGCAGGCCTGAACACTGAAGCTTTCTTT. The chain is built from TRBV6-1 and TRBJ1-1; D call uncertain. Trimming stripped 2 bases from V and 0 bases from J, with 10 bases between. The CDR3 contains 15 residues. CDR1 and CDR2 from the germline V gene are MNHNS and SASEGT.

The rearrangement joins TRBV2 to TRBJ2-7; weak D call: TRBD1 (7 bases). Germline CDR1 is SNHLY and CDR2 is FYNNEI. This CDR3 has 17 residues. Trimming took off 10 bases at V and 2 bases at J, with 27 bases between the two ends. Here the CDR3 DNA reads TGTGCCAACACGGAAGGGGACTCCCGAGGGGGCACCTACGAGCAGTACTTC. This gives the protein CANTEGDSRGGTYEQYF.

The chain couples TRBV11-2 to TRBJ1-6; weak D call: TRBD1 (5 bases). V lost 3 bases and J lost 13, with 19 bases in between. The CDR3 contains 15 residues. The germline CDR1 and CDR2 sequences are SGHAT and FQNNGV. The CDR3 protein is CASSFGGTPTRPLHF. The CDR3 DNA reads as TGTGCCAGCAGCTTCGGGGGGACGCCCACCCGCCCCCTCCACTTT. The whole variable domain, remainder taken from reference TRBV11-2 and TRBJ1-6, is EAGVAQSPRYKIIEKRQSVAFWCNPISGHATLYWYQQILGQGPKLLIQFQNNGVVDDSQLPKDRFSAERLKGVDSTLKIQPAKLEDSAVYLCASSFGGTPTRPLHFGNGTRLTVT.

The chain uses TRBV11-2 and TRBJ2-7; possible D gene TRBD1, 5 bases. The CDR3 is 13 amino acids. Trimming removed 3 bases from V and 3 bases from J, with 9 bases in between. Germline assignment: CDR1 SGHAT and CDR2 FQNNGV. CDR3 region: CASSLVGDYEQYF. The CDR3 DNA reads TGTGCCAGCAGCTTGGTAGGGGACTACGAGCAGTACTTC.